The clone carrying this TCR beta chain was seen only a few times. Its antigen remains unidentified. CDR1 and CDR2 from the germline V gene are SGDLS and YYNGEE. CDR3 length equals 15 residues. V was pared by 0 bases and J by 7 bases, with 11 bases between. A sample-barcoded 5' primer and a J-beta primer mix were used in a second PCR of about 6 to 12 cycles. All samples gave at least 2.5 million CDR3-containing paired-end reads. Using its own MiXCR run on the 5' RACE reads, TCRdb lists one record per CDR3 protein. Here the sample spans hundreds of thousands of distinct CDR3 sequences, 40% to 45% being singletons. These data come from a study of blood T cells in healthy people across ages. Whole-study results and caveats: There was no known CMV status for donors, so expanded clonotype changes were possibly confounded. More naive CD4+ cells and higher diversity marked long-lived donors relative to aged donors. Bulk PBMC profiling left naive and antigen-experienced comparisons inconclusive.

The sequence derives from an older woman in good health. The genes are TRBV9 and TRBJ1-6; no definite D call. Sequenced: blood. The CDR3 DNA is TGTGCCAGCAGCGTAGAAGGGAGCAGGAATTCACCCCTCCACTTT. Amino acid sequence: CASSVEGSRNSPLHF.